One sample yielded the 4 T cell receptor beta chains listed below, sequenced in a study of T-cell reconstitution after alpha-beta-depleted transplantation in children. Preparing the TCRbeta library involved the use of unique molecular identifiers. TCRdb analysed the PCR reads with MiXCR anew, one entry per CDR3 protein. The profile covers nearly 550,000 distinct CDR3 sequences, with 15% to 20% appearing a single time and approximately 3% taken by the ten largest. The specimen was PBMCs from the stem cell graft donor, collected from the stem cell graft. All receptors come from a human donor who donated a stem cell graft to a child with acute lymphoblastic leukemia.

In this sample, this clonotype turned up a few times. The chain links TRBV4-2 to TRBJ2-7; no clear D gene. The germline gives CDR1 LGHNA, CDR2 YNFKEQ. This CDR3 is built from 13 residues. With 0 bases removed from V and 5 bases from J, the gap between germline ends came to 8 bases. CDR3 region: CASSQESDDEQYF. The DNA of the CDR3 is TGTGCCAGCAGCCAAGAGAGCGATGACGAGCAGTACTTC.

This clonotype was recorded once. This rearrangement joins TRBV24-1 to TRBJ2-3; 12 positions match TRBD1. From germline, CDR1 is KGHDR and CDR2 SFDVKD. The CDR3 is 18 residues long. The V and J ends lost 4 bases and 1 base, in that order; junction bases with no gene match: 8. The CDR3 bases are TGTGCCACCAGTGACCCCGGGACAGGGGGCGAAGGCACAGATACGCAGTATTTT. It is translated as CATSDPGTGGEGTDTQYF.

This clonotype showed up just a few times. The gene calls are TRBV5-1 and TRBJ1-2; TRBD1 might be the D (6 bases). The CDR3 runs 15 residues. Trimming cost V 4 bases and J 2 bases, with 15 bases left between them. Germline assignment: CDR1 SGHRS and CDR2 YFSETQ. CDR3 sequence reads: CASSVTGKSNYGYTF. The DNA of the CDR3 is TGCGCCAGCAGCGTAACAGGGAAGTCGAACTATGGCTACACCTTC.

In DNA form, the CDR3 reads TGTGCCAGCAGTGAATCCCTAAGCTCCTATAATTCACCCCTCCACTTT. Translation: CASSESLSSYNSPLHF. This chain uses TRBV2 with TRBJ1-6; D unclear. V was pared by 2 bases and J by 0 bases, with 8 bases between. This CDR3 comprises 16 residues. CDR1 and CDR2 (germline): SNHLY, FYNNEI.